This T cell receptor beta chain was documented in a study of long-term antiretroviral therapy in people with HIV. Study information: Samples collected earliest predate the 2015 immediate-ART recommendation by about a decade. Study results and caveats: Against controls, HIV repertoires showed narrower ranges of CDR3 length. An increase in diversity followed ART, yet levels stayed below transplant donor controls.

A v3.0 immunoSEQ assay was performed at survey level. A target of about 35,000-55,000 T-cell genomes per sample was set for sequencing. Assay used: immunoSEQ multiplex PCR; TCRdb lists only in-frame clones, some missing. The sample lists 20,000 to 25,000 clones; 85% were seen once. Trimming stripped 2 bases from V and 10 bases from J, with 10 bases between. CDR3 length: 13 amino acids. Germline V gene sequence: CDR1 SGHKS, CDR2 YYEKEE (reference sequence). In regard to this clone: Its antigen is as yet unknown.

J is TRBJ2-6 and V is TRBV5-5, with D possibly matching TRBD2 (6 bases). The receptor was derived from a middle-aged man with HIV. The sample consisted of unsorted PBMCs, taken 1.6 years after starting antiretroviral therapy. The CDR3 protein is CASSLGTPNVLTF. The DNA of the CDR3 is TGTGCCAGCAGCTTAGGGACTCCGAACGTCCTGACTTTC.